The rows below give T cell receptor beta chains drawn from one sample of a study of cytomegalovirus exposure and HLA in healthy donors. Method: immunoSEQ multiplex PCR; TCRdb's copy keeps in-frame clones and lacks some. The sample yields 50,000 or so clones, roughly 76% seen once. The sample consisted of PBMCs. Every receptor here comes from a woman between 40 and 55 years old in good health and CMV-seropositive. Both conserved end residues are part of each CDR3. Each record gives: CDR3 length, V gene, J gene, D gene, clone size, CDR3 DNA, CDR3 protein. A D gene is named only where the DNA matches it firmly. Clone size is not always given. Where it is, it says once, few, many or a class for expanded clones.

length: 11; V: TRBV20-1; J: TRBJ2-1; D: NA; size: NA; DNA: TGCAGTGCTACTACTAGCAATGAGCAGTTCTTC; CDR3: CSATTSNEQFF
length: 13; V: TRBV27; J: TRBJ1-1; D: NA; size: NA; DNA: TGTGCCAGCAGCCTCGGGAGGGGCACTGAAGCTTTCTTT; CDR3: CASSLGRGTEAFF
length: 13; V: TRBV29-1; J: TRBJ2-7; D: NA; size: NA; DNA: TGCAGCGGGAGGACGGGCCCCCTCGCCGAGCAGTACTTC; CDR3: CSGRTGPLAEQYF
length: 16; V: TRBV7-2; J: TRBJ2-2; D: TRBD1; size: NA; DNA: TGTGCCAGCAGCAGGGGACAGGGGTCGAACACCGGGGAGCTGTTTTTT; CDR3: CASSRGQGSNTGELFF
length: 15; V: TRBV15; J: TRBJ1-4; D: NA; size: NA; DNA: TGTGCCACCAGCAGAGTCCCTGTTATAAATGAAAAACTGTTTTTT; CDR3: CATSRVPVINEKLFF
length: 15; V: TRBV2; J: TRBJ1-5; D: NA; size: NA; DNA: TGTGCCAGCAGCCCCCGGGGGAGTGAGACTCAGCCCCAGCATTTT; CDR3: CASSPRGSETQPQHF
length: 12; V: TRBV10-3; J: TRBJ1-4; D: NA; size: once; DNA: TGTGCCGGGGGGGGCACTAATGAAAAACTGTTTTTT; CDR3: CAGGGTNEKLFF
length: 13; V: TRBV18; J: TRBJ2-5; D: NA; size: NA; DNA: TGTGCCAGCTCACGCGGGGTCCAAGAGACCCAGTACTTC; CDR3: CASSRGVQETQYF
length: 12; V: TRBV28; J: TRBJ1-6; D: NA; size: NA; DNA: TGTGCCAGCAGTTCCCTAAATTCACCCCTCCACTTT; CDR3: CASSSLNSPLHF
length: 18; V: TRBV13; J: TRBJ2-5; D: TRBD2; size: NA; DNA: TGTGCCAGCAGCTTATCTATGGGACTAGCTGACGGGCAAGAGACCCAGTACTTC; CDR3: CASSLSMGLADGQETQYF
length: 14; V: TRBV9; J: TRBJ1-1; D: NA; size: NA; DNA: TGTGCCAGCAGCGTAGCGCGGGGAGACACTGAAGCTTTCTTT; CDR3: CASSVARGDTEAFF
length: 14; V: TRBV2; J: TRBJ1-5; D: NA; size: NA; DNA: TGTGCCAGCAGCAAAGGGAGAGGGAATCAGCCCCAGCATTTT; CDR3: CASSKGRGNQPQHF
length: 13; V: TRBV27; J: TRBJ2-7; D: NA; size: NA; DNA: TGTGCCAGCAGTTTAGGACACTACTACGAGCAGTACTTC; CDR3: CASSLGHYYEQYF